This TCR beta chain was captured by sequencing in a study of Ad26.COV2.S vaccination and SARS-CoV-2 variants. The data were produced by immunoSEQ multiplex PCR, yet TCRdb's version contains in-frame clones alone and is incomplete. The table has just over 350,000 clones, under 95% seen once. The CDR3 is 16 amino acids. Germline CDR1 reads SGHNT; CDR2 reads YYREEE (reference sequence). J lost 4 bases, V lost 4 bases, and 6 bases had no gene match. This receptor was taken from a human donor who had recovered from COVID-19. The starting material was peripheral blood, obtained after recovery from COVID-19. The chain combines TRBV5-4 with TRBJ2-2; 11 bases agree with TRBD2. The CDR3 DNA follows: TGTGCCAGCAGCCCGATAGCGGGGGGGCCCACCGGGGAGCTGTTTTTT. Residues: CASSPIAGGPTGELFF.